These 20 T cell receptor beta chains came from one sample sequenced in a study of blood T cell repertoires in COVID-19. Profiled with immunoSEQ multiplex PCR; TCRdb holds only in-frame clones, not every one. The sample includes hundreds of thousands of clones, around four fifths seen only once; the top ten take approximately 2.6%. Sequencing was carried out using peripheral blood. These receptors all stem from a woman aged 70 to 79 with active or convalescent COVID-19.

As concerns this clone: The same CDR3 is also encoded by other DNA sequences in this sample. This sequence joins TRBV30 and TRBJ1-5; maybe TRBD1 (6 bases). The V gene lost 0 bases and the J gene lost 6 bases, with 9 bases spanning the gap. Germline V CDR1 and CDR2: GTSNPN, SVGIG (reference sequence). This CDR3 has 13 amino acids. CDR3 coding DNA: TGTGCCTGGAGTGTTCGAGGGGGTCAGCCCCAGCATTTT. Translated, it gives CAWSVRGGQPQHF.

The gene calls are TRBV30 and TRBJ1-1, with D possibly TRBD1 on 5 matching bases. The germline gives CDR1 GTSNPN, CDR2 SVGIG (reference sequence). V lost 5 bases and J 9 bases, leaving 13 bases between the germline ends. The CDR3 totals 11 residues. The CDR3 DNA reads as TGTGCCTGGGATCGGGGGTCAAAAGCTTTCTTT. Translation: CAWDRGSKAFF.

The V and J genes are TRBV29-1 and TRBJ2-7, with D possibly TRBD2 on 5 matching bases. CDR3 length equals 12 residues. Trimming removed 7 bases at V and 3 bases at J, with 13 bases between. Per germline, CDR1 SQVTM and CDR2 ANQGSEA. As DNA, the CDR3 is TGCAGCGCTCATAACCGGGACTACGAGCAGTACTTC. As protein: CSAHNRDYEQYF.

The gene calls are TRBV6-5 and TRBJ2-1; D is possibly TRBD2 (6 bases). CDR1 MNHEY and CDR2 SVGAGI come from the germline V gene. The CDR3 has 13 amino acids. V lost 8 bases and J lost 5, with 13 bases in between. In nucleotides, the CDR3 is TGTGCCAGCGCCCGGGGGTCCCACAATGAGCAGTTCTTC. It yields the protein CASARGSHNEQFF.

As concerns this clone: Distinct nucleotide sequences in the sample also encode this CDR3. The J gene is TRBJ1-2, the V gene TRBV4-2; D is possibly TRBD1 (5 bases). CDR1 and CDR2 (germline): LGHNA, YNFKEQ. The CDR3 covers 18 residues. V lost 1 base and J lost 0, with 18 bases in between. The CDR3 loop reads CASSQVTLGGSSNYGYTF. For the CDR3, the DNA is TGTGCCAGCAGCCAAGTAACTCTGGGGGGGTCCTCTAACTATGGCTACACCTTC.

This chain links TRBV9 with TRBJ2-7; the D gene is possibly TRBD2 (6 bases). Germline CDR1 is SGDLS and CDR2 is YYNGEE. The CDR3 is 15 residues long. Between the trimmed V and J ends, which lost 5 bases and 3 bases, there was a span of 18 bases. The CDR3 region has the DNA TGTGCCAGCAGTCCGACCGGGACGGGGGACTACGAGCAGTACTTC. This gives the protein CASSPTGTGDYEQYF.

The rearrangement uses TRBV5-5 and TRBJ1-2; 7 bases are shared with TRBD1. V gave up 0 bases and J gave up 5 bases; unmatched junction bases: 4. Germline lookup yields CDR1 SGHKS and CDR2 YYEKEE (reference sequence). There are 14 residues in the CDR3. The CDR3 loop reads CASSLAPGGYGYTF. CDR3 coding DNA: TGTGCCAGCAGCTTGGCCCCAGGGGGGTATGGCTACACCTTC.

The V call is TRBV9, the J call TRBJ1-1; a possible D gene is TRBD1 (5 bases). The germline gives CDR1 SGDLS, CDR2 YYNGEE. This CDR3 spans 17 amino acids. V dropped 3 bases and J dropped 11 bases, with 29 bases sitting between them. In DNA form, the CDR3 reads TGTGCCAGCAGCGCCCCCGGAGGAAGGGGAGGACAAGGGGAGGCTTTCTTT. Amino acid sequence: CASSAPGGRGGQGEAFF.

V is TRBV19 and J is TRBJ1-2; the D gene is possibly TRBD1 (5 bases). Germline loops: CDR1 LNHDA, CDR2 SQIVND (reference sequence). The CDR3 sequence is 11 residues long. Trimming shortened V by 7 bases and J by 8 bases, and 11 bases separated the two germline ends. The CDR3: CASIWRGGYTF. The CDR3 nucleotides are TGTGCCAGTATCTGGAGGGGAGGCTACACCTTC.

The gene calls are TRBV6-1 and TRBJ1-2; tentative D call: TRBD1 (5 bases). The CDR3 contains 14 residues. Trimming removed 3 bases at V and 4 bases at J, with 12 bases between. The V gene's germline CDR1 is MNHNS and CDR2 SASEGT. The CDR3 DNA reads as TGTGCCAGCAGTGAGGGACTGGAGTTCTATGGCTACACCTTC. This gives the protein CASSEGLEFYGYTF.

The genes are TRBV28 and TRBJ2-3; 14 bases match TRBD2. The V segment lost 6 bases and the J segment 1 base; nucleotides outside the gene matches: 3. The CDR3 runs to 16 residues. From germline, CDR1 is MDHEN and CDR2 SYDVKM. The CDR3 DNA reads as TGTGCCAGCAGAGGGACTAGCGGGAGTGGCACAGATACGCAGTATTTT. Protein: CASRGTSGSGTDTQYF.

The chain is built from TRBV4-2 and TRBJ1-1, with 9 positions matching TRBD1. In germline, CDR1 is LGHNA, CDR2 YNFKEQ. V shed 0 bases and J 6 bases; nucleotides not matched to a gene: 8. The CDR3 runs 16 residues. The CDR3 reads CASSQESTGGPPEAFF. Written as DNA, the CDR3 is TGTGCCAGCAGCCAAGAATCAACAGGGGGCCCCCCTGAAGCTTTCTTT.

The chain joins TRBV3-1 (or the pseudogene TRBV3-2) to TRBJ1-2; the match to TRBD1 covers 9 bases. V gave up 4 bases and J gave up 7 bases; unmatched junction bases: 7. The CDR3 has 14 residues. Germline V gene sequence: CDR1 LGHDT, CDR2 YNNKEL (reference sequence). CDR3 region: CASSPRTGGGGYTF. The CDR3, as DNA: TGTGCCAGCAGCCCACGAACAGGGGGCGGTGGCTACACCTTC.

This rearrangement joins TRBV11-3 to TRBJ2-7, with D possibly being TRBD2 (7 bases). The V gene lost 1 base and the J gene lost 5 bases, with 12 bases spanning the gap. The CDR3 is made up of 14 amino acids. Germline assignment: CDR1 SGHNT and CDR2 YENEEA. The DNA for the CDR3 is TGTGCCAGCAGCTTAGGGGCGGGGGCAAACGAGCAGTACTTC. Its translation is CASSLGAGANEQYF.

The V call is TRBV30, the J call TRBJ1-5; 8 bases map to TRBD1. Trimming cost V 0 bases and J 6 bases; bases outside gene matches: 7. The CDR3 is 15 amino acids. Germline CDR1 GTSNPN, CDR2 SVGIG (reference sequence). The CDR3 sequence is CAWSVQGGMSQPQHF. The CDR3 DNA reads TGTGCCTGGAGTGTACAGGGGGGAATGAGTCAGCCCCAGCATTTT.

V and J are TRBV7-2 and TRBJ1-4; TRBD1 matches at 9 bases. Unmatched junction bases numbered 11, after V lost 5 bases and J lost 7 bases. The CDR3 is 16 residues long. Germline CDR1 SGHTA, CDR2 FQGNSA. The CDR3 reads CASSGGTGWSGEKLFF. The CDR3 region has the DNA TGTGCCAGCAGCGGGGGGACAGGGTGGTCGGGTGAAAAACTGTTTTTT. Full variable domain (outside the CDR3, taken from reference TRBV7-2 and TRBJ1-4): GAGVSQSPSNKVTEKGKDVELRCDPISGHTALYWYRQSLGQGLEFLIYFQGNSAPDKSGLPSDRFSAERTGGSVSTLTIQRTQQEDSAVYLCASSGGTGWSGEKLFFGSGTQLSVL.

The chain carries TRBV5-1 and TRBJ2-2; maybe TRBD1 (6 bases). V lost 0 bases and J lost 2, with 8 bases in between. Germline CDR1 is SGHRS and CDR2 is YFSETQ. The CDR3 contains 15 residues. In nucleotides, the CDR3 is TGCGCCAGCAGCTTGGGGGACACCAACACCGGGGAGCTGTTTTTT. It specifies CASSLGDTNTGELFF.

The chain employs TRBV5-4 and TRBJ1-5; tentatively, D is TRBD1 (5 bases). CDR3 size: 12 residues. Germline-derived CDR1 and CDR2 are SGHNT and YYREEE (reference sequence). V was shortened by 4 bases and J by 15 bases, with 17 bases between the two germline ends. The CDR3 region is CASSLVRAWLHF. The CDR3 region has the DNA TGTGCCAGCAGCCTTGTCAGGGCATGGCTGCATTTT.

The chain has TRBV5-4 and TRBJ1-1, with 8 bases identical to TRBD1. CDR1 SGHNT and CDR2 YYREEE come from the germline V gene (reference sequence). Trimming at V came to 4 bases and at J to 5 bases, leaving 10 bases not matched to a gene. This CDR3 spans 15 amino acids. The CDR3: CASSPRQGLGTEAFF. DNA of the CDR3: TGTGCCAGCAGCCCGCGACAGGGGCTAGGAACTGAAGCTTTCTTT. Full variable domain (missing parts from reference TRBV5-4 and TRBJ1-1): ETGVTQSPTHLIKTRGQQVTLRCSSQSGHNTVSWYQQALGQGPQFIFQYYREEENGRGNFPPRFSGLQFPNYSSELNVNALELDDSALYLCASSPRQGLGTEAFFGQGTRLTVV.

The rearrangement links TRBV5-4 to TRBJ2-3; D may be TRBD2 (7 bases). V was shortened by 0 bases and J by 3 bases, with 14 bases between the two germline ends. CDR1 SGHNT and CDR2 YYREEE come from the germline V gene (reference sequence). The CDR3 is 16 amino acids. In DNA form, the CDR3 reads TGTGCCAGCAGCTTGGTGCGGGGGCTTGGGACAGATACGCAGTATTTT. It specifies CASSLVRGLGTDTQYF.